This T cell receptor (beta chain) was sequenced in a study of cytotoxic CD8 clonotypes in ibrutinib-treated CLL. Study findings and constraints: Clonality measured at baseline exceeded age-matched healthy donors, tracking circulating CD8+ T-cell counts.

Concerning this clone: What it recognizes is unknown.

Using immunoSEQ multiplex PCR, the repertoire was profiled, and TCRdb retains in-frame clones only, with some absent. This table has about 35,000 clones, about half appearing once. Germline values: CDR1 MDHEN, CDR2 SYDVKM. CDR3 size: 15 residues. V lost 3 bases and J lost 4, with 12 bases in between. The receptor comes from a human donor with chronic lymphocytic leukemia. The gene calls are TRBV28 and TRBJ1-4; D perhaps matches TRBD1 (5 bases). The sequencing here drew on PBMCs, taken before ibrutinib treatment. In nucleotides, the CDR3 is TGTGCCAGCAGTTTCGGGGGAAGTAGTAATGAAAAACTGTTTTTT. Translated: CASSFGGSSNEKLFF.